This paragraph covers one TCR beta chain sequence. The sample comes from a study of blood T cell repertoires in COVID-19. For the study at large: Samples taken during acute and convalescent COVID-19 were collected in the United States, Italy and Spain.

CDR3 length: 13 amino acids. Germline-derived CDR1 and CDR2 are KGHSH and LQKENI. Trimming stripped 7 bases from V and 1 base from J, with 10 bases between. TCRdb's copy holds only in-frame clones and misses some; the assay was immunoSEQ multiplex PCR. The repertoire holds roughly 72,000 clones, with 88% as singletons. Input material: peripheral blood. V usage is TRBV18 and J usage is TRBJ1-1, with unresolved D. This receptor was obtained from a human donor in a cohort sampled during active COVID-19. The CDR3 reads CASCQAANTEAFF. CDR3 DNA: TGTGCCAGCTGCCAGGCTGCGAACACTGAAGCTTTCTTT.